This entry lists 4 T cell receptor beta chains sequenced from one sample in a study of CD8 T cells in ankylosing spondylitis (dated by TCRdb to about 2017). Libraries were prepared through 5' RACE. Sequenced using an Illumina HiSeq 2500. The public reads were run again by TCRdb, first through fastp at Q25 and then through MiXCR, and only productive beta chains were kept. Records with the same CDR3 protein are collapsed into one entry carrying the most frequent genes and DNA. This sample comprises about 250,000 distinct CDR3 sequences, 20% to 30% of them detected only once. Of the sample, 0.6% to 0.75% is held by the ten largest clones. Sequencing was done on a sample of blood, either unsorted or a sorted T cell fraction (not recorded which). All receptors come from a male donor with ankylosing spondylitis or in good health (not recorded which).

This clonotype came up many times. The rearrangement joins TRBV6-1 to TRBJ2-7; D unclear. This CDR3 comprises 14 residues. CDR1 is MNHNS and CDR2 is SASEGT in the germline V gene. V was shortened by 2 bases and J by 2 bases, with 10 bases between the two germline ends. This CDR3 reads CASSEPQVPYEQYF. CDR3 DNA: TGTGCCAGCAGTGAACCGCAGGTCCCCTACGAGCAGTACTTC.

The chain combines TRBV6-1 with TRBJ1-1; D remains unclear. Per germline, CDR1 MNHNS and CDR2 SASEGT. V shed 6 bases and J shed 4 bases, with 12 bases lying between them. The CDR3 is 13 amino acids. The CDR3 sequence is CASSRTWSTEAFF. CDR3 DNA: TGTGCCAGCAGCCGAACATGGAGCACTGAAGCTTTCTTT.

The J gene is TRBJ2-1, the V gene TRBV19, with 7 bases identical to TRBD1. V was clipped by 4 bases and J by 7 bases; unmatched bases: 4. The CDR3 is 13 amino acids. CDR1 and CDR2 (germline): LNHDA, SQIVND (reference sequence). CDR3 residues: CASSKQGFNEQFF. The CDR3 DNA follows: TGTGCCAGTAGTAAACAGGGGTTTAATGAGCAGTTCTTC. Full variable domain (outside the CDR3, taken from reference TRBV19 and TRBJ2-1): DGGITQSPKYLFRKEGQNVTLSCEQNLNHDAMYWYRQDPGQGLRLIYYSQIVNDFQKGDIAEGYSVSREKKESFPLTVTSAQKNPTAFYLCASSKQGFNEQFFGPGTRLTVL.

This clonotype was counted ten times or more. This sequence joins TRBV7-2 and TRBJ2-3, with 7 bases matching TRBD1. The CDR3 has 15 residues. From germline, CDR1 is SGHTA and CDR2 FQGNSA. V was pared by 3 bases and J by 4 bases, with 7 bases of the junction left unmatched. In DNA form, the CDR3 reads TGTGCCAGCAGCTTTCGGGACAGCGTACCAGATACGCAGTATTTT. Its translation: CASSFRDSVPDTQYF.